A selection of T cell receptor beta chains follows, all from one sample in a study of T cells in Graves' hyperthyroidism and ophthalmopathy. From the multiplex PCR reads, TCRdb called clonotypes with MiXCR, one entry per CDR3 protein. Here the sample spans around 280,000 distinct CDR3 sequences, approximately 13% being singletons. The sample comprised blood. Receptors originate from a woman between 35 and 50 years old with Graves' hyperthyroidism. Each CDR3 is given with its conserved first and last residue. A D gene is named only where the DNA matches it firmly. Only some rows state a clone size, as once, few, many or a class for expanded clones.

TRBV24-1	TRBJ1-2	many	.	14	CATSDWRGGNGYTF	TGTGCCACCAGTGATTGGCGGGGAGGGAATGGCTACACCTTC
TRBV29-1	TRBJ2-4	few	.	17	CSVWVIDRMKTKNIQYF	TGCAGCGTCTGGGTTATCGACAGGATGAAGACCAAAAACATTCAGTACTTC
TRBV18	TRBJ2-3	few	TRBD2	16	CASSQLLAAYTDTQYF	TGTGCCAGCTCACAACTACTAGCGGCTTACACAGATACGCAGTATTTT
TRBV29-1	TRBJ2-2	.	.	13	CSVEGLGSGELFF	TGCAGCGTTGAAGGCCTGGGAAGCGGGGAGCTGTTTTTT
TRBV6-1	TRBJ1-1	many	.	13	CASKRGPNTEAFF	TGTGCCAGCAAACGCGGGCCCAACACTGAAGCTTTCTTT
TRBV11-2	TRBJ1-4	many	.	15	CASSSLQGPNEKLFF	TGTGCCAGCAGCTCCCTACAGGGCCCTAATGAAAAACTGTTTTTT
TRBV11-2	TRBJ2-1	few	TRBD2	15	CASSTTSGSYNEQFF	TGTGCCAGCAGCACCACTAGCGGCTCCTACAATGAGCAGTTCTTC
TRBV18	TRBJ1-1	many	.	15	CASSSQGSKITEAFF	TGTGCCAGCTCAAGCCAGGGAAGTAAGATCACTGAAGCTTTCTTT
TRBV5-1	TRBJ2-7	.	.	15	CASSLGVPRSYEQYF	TGCGCCAGCAGCCTAGGGGTCCCCCGGTCCTACGAGCAGTACTTC
TRBV28	TRBJ1-2	.	TRBD1	15	CASSLGTGGGYGYTF	TGTGCCAGCAGTTTGGGGACAGGGGGCGGGTATGGCTACACCTTC
TRBV9	TRBJ2-3	.	.	15	CASSVGSRGWDTQYF	TGTGCCAGCAGCGTAGGAAGTAGGGGTTGGGATACGCAGTATTTT